This TCR beta chain is drawn from a study of OX40 agonist ivuxolimab in advanced cancers. Produced via immunoSEQ multiplex PCR; TCRdb's table is partial and in-frame only. Counted here are approximately 40,000 clones, 92% occurring once; the ten biggest clones make up 8% to 10%. The CDR3 has 14 amino acids. The V and J ends lost 6 bases and 0 bases respectively, with 10 bases between them. The germline gives CDR1 SGHDT, CDR2 YYEEEE. This receptor was identified in an adult with an advanced solid tumor such as melanoma, head and neck, liver or kidney cancer. Here the sequenced sample was CD4+ or CD8+ T cells sorted from blood, taken in a trial of the OX40 agonist ivuxolimab. The V call is TRBV5-6, the J call TRBJ1-5; no definite D call. The CDR3 is CASIGRDSNQPQHF. The CDR3, as DNA: TGTGCCAGCATCGGACGAGATAGCAATCAGCCCCAGCATTTT. The full variable domain, with the rest looked up from reference TRBV5-6 and TRBJ1-5, is DAGVTQSPTHLIKTRGQQVTLRCSPKSGHDTVSWYQQALGQGPQFIFQYYEEEERQRGNFPDRFSGHQFPNYSSELNVNALLLGDSALYLCASIGRDSNQPQHFGDGTRLSIL.